The 4 T cell receptor beta chains presented below share a single source sample, sequenced in a study of T-cell reconstitution after alpha-beta-depleted transplantation in children. Unique molecular identifiers featured in how the TCRbeta library was prepared. MiXCR, run by TCRdb on the PCR reads, gives a single entry per CDR3 protein. The table has almost 500,000 distinct CDR3 sequences, approximately 13% seen once. The sequences come from PBMCs from the stem cell graft donor, collected from the stem cell graft. These receptors were obtained from a human donor who donated a stem cell graft to a child with combined immunodeficiency.

This clonotype showed up just a few times. This chain joins TRBV7-3 and TRBJ2-3, with D possibly being TRBD2 (6 bases). The V end lost 1 base, the J end lost 2 bases, and 13 bases lay between the germline ends. The length of the CDR3 is 16 residues. The germline CDR1 and CDR2 sequences are SGHTA and FQGTGA. CDR3 sequence (DNA): TGTGCCAGCAGCTTAAAGTCTAGCGCTTTCACAGATACGCAGTATTTT. Its protein is CASSLKSSAFTDTQYF.

A remark on this clonotype: This may arise from a read error, as a much more abundant clone is one base away. The chain combines TRBV5-6 with TRBJ2-3, with TRBD1 identical over 10 bases. This CDR3 has 16 amino acids. Germline values: CDR1 SGHDT, CDR2 YYEEEE. CDR3 DNA sequence: TGTGTCAGCAGCTCCGGGACAGGGGACTCCACAGATACGCAGTATTTT. Protein sequence: CVSSSGTGDSTDTQYF.

This clonotype was picked up many times. This rearrangement joins TRBV5-1 to TRBJ2-2, with D uncertain. Germline CDR1 reads SGHRS; CDR2 reads YFSETQ. Trimming shortened V by 0 bases and J by 4 bases, and 7 bases separated the two germline ends. The CDR3 consists of 14 residues. The CDR3, as DNA: TGCGCCAGCAGCTTGGTTACTATCACCGGGGAGCTGTTTTTT. This translates into CASSLVTITGELFF.

The rearrangement links TRBV5-5 to TRBJ2-5; D not certain. This CDR3 comprises 14 residues. Germline CDR1 reads SGHKS; CDR2 reads YYEKEE (reference sequence). V lost 1 base to trimming and J lost 3 bases, with 10 bases between them. The CDR3 loop reads CASSLLYAEETQYF. The DNA for the CDR3 is TGTGCCAGCAGCTTGTTATACGCAGAAGAGACCCAGTACTTC.